These 16 T cell receptor beta chains were sequenced from one sample in a study of blood T cells in healthy people across ages. A second PCR of roughly 7 to 11 cycles used a sample-barcoded 5' primer and a J-beta primer mix. TCRdb analysed the 5' RACE reads with MiXCR anew, one entry per CDR3 protein. Of about 1.6 million distinct CDR3 sequences in the sample, about 31% were seen once. Source material: blood. The receptor set was obtained from a woman in her 30s in good health.

On this clonotype: The junction does not match germline at one end; this may be a read error. The DNA of the CDR3 is TGTGCCAACAGCTTGTCCGGGGGTAGCACAGATACGCAGTATTTT. Its translation is CANSLSGGSTDTQYF. The rearrangement uses TRBV5-6 and TRBJ2-3; tentatively, D is TRBD2 (6 bases). The CDR3 is made up of 15 amino acids. The germline CDR1 and CDR2 sequences are SGHDT and YYEEEE.

The V gene is TRBV20-1, the J gene TRBJ2-3, with 12 nucleotides matching TRBD2. V lost 3 bases and J lost 2; bases outside the gene matches: 3. The CDR3 is made up of 15 amino acids. The germline gives CDR1 DFQATT, CDR2 SNEGSKA (reference sequence). The CDR3 sequence: CSASPSGGVTDTQYF. The CDR3 DNA follows: TGCAGTGCTAGCCCTAGCGGGGGGGTCACAGATACGCAGTATTTT.

Concerning this clonotype: This may arise from a read error, as a much more abundant clone is one base away. This chain uses TRBV29-1 with TRBJ2-3; possible D gene TRBD1, 6 bases. This CDR3 region has 12 residues. CDR1 and CDR2 from the germline V gene are SQVTM and ANQGSEA. For the CDR3, the DNA is TGCAGCGGTGAAAGAGGGGGAGATACGCAGTATTTT. It encodes CSGERGGDTQYF.

This clonotype was counted between two and nine times. J is TRBJ2-5 and V is TRBV4-1; 7 bases map to TRBD2. Germline V gene data show CDR1 as MGHRA and CDR2 as YSYEKL. The CDR3 consists of 15 residues. V shed 0 bases, J shed 9 bases, and the junction held 10 bases outside the gene matches. The CDR3 region has the DNA TGCGCCAGCAGCCAAGACCCTACTAGCGAGGCGGCCCAGTACTTC. Translation: CASSQDPTSEAAQYF.

The chain recombines TRBV18 with TRBJ2-4; TRBD1 aligns across 11 bases. Per germline, CDR1 KGHSH and CDR2 LQKENI. Trimming cost V 2 bases and J 3 bases; bases outside gene matches: 6. This CDR3 spans 17 amino acids. This CDR3 is CASSPGQGATLKNIQYF. For the CDR3, the DNA is TGTGCCAGCTCACCAGGACAGGGGGCAACCCTCAAAAACATTCAGTACTTC. The variable domain in full, with the rest retrieved from reference TRBV18 and TRBJ2-4, is NAGVMQNPRHLVRRRGQEARLRCSPMKGHSHVYWYRQLPEEGLKFMVYLQKENIIDESGMPKERFSAEFPKEGPSILRIQQVVRGDSAAYFCASSPGQGATLKNIQYFGAGTRLSVL.

This chain connects TRBV2 to TRBJ1-4, with D uncertain. This CDR3 is 15 amino acids long. Deletions cut 3 bases from V and 7 bases from J, with 15 bases between. Germline V lookup: CDR1 SNHLY, CDR2 FYNNEI. CDR3 DNA: TGTGCCAGCAGTGACAGATCAGGAGGAACTGAAAAACTGTTTTTT. Translated: CASSDRSGGTEKLFF.

This sequence joins TRBV27 and TRBJ2-4, with D unclear. Matching the DNA end better, TRBJ2-7 makes the J call doubtful. The germline V gene has CDR1 MNHEY and CDR2 SMNVEV (reference sequence). The CDR3 runs 14 residues. CDR3 DNA sequence: TGTGCCAGCAGTTTATCACACCCTTCCTACGAGCAGTACTTC. This translates into CASSLSHPSYEQYF.

This clonotype has a handful of counts. J is TRBJ2-7 and V is TRBV28, with 13 bases matching TRBD2. The CDR3 sequence is 15 residues long. Germline lookup yields CDR1 MDHEN and CDR2 SYDVKM. Trimming at V came to 5 bases and at J to 5 bases, leaving 6 bases not matched to a gene. The CDR3 nucleotides read TGTGCCAGCAGTACCTGGACTAGCGGGAGAGACGAGCAGTACTTC. The encoded protein is CASSTWTSGRDEQYF. Full variable domain (missing parts from reference TRBV28 and TRBJ2-7): DVKVTQSSRYLVKRTGEKVFLECVQDMDHENMFWYRQDPGLGLRLIYFSYDVKMKEKGDIPEGYSVSREKKERFSLILESASTNQTSMYLCASSTWTSGRDEQYFGPGTRLTVT.

J is TRBJ1-4 and V is TRBV5-1; 7 nucleotides match TRBD1. The V and J ends lost 6 bases and 0 bases, in that order; junction bases with no gene match: 8. CDR3 length: 16 residues. CDR1 is SGHRS and CDR2 is YFSETQ in the germline V gene. The CDR3 loop is CASTRGAGTTNEKLFF. CDR3 coding DNA: TGCGCCAGCACCAGGGGGGCAGGAACAACTAATGAAAAACTGTTTTTT.

The chain is built from TRBV5-5 and TRBJ1-5; D gene uncertain. V was pared by 0 bases and J by 3 bases, with 7 bases between. The germline gives CDR1 SGHKS, CDR2 YYEKEE (reference sequence). The CDR3 is 14 residues long. As DNA, the CDR3 is TGTGCCAGCAGCTTGGGTCCGGACAATCAGCCCCAGCATTTT. The encoded protein is CASSLGPDNQPQHF. Combining the CDR3 with reference TRBV5-5 and TRBJ1-5 gives the whole variable domain DAGVTQSPTHLIKTRGQQVTLRCSPISGHKSVSWYQQVLGQGPQFIFQYYEKEERGRGNFPDRFSARQFPNYSSELNVNALLLGDSALYLCASSLGPDNQPQHFGDGTRLSIL.

The chain joins TRBV3-1 to TRBJ2-3; 7 bases match TRBD2. The V and J ends lost 4 bases and 0 bases, in that order; junction bases with no gene match: 7. Germline CDR1 and CDR2: LGHDT and YNNKEL (reference sequence). The CDR3 runs 16 residues. CDR3 sequence reads: CASSRSRGRSTDTQYF. As DNA, the CDR3 is TGTGCCAGCAGCCGATCGCGCGGGAGAAGCACAGATACGCAGTATTTT.

This clonotype was counted between two and nine times. At one end the junction does not follow the germline gene, possibly because of a read error. The chain uses TRBV7-9 and TRBJ2-3; 8 bases fit TRBD1. The length of the CDR3 is 16 residues. The germline V gene encodes CDR1 SEHNR and CDR2 FQNEAQ (reference sequence). The CDR3 spells CTSSSVVQGEVDTQYF. The DNA of the CDR3 is TGTACCAGCAGCTCAGTGGTACAGGGGGAGGTAGATACGCAGTATTTT. The full variable domain, completed using reference TRBV7-9 and TRBJ2-3, is DTGVSQNPRHKITKRGQNVTFRCDPISEHNRLYWYRQTLGQGPEFLTYFQNEAQLEKSRLLSDRFSAERPKGSFSTLEIQRTEQGDSAMYLCTSSSVVQGEVDTQYFGPGTRLTVL.

This clonotype has at least ten counts. The chain employs TRBV11-2 and TRBJ2-7, with TRBD1 identical over 9 bases. Trimming at V came to 4 bases and at J to 3 bases, leaving 10 bases not matched to a gene. CDR1 SGHAT and CDR2 FQNNGV come from the germline V gene. The CDR3 is made up of 16 amino acids. The CDR3 sequence is CASSSGRDRAYYEQYF. CDR3 DNA: TGTGCCAGCAGCTCTGGCCGGGACAGGGCGTACTACGAGCAGTACTTC.

To note about this clonotype: At one end, the junction sequence differs from germline, possibly due to a read error. Here the CDR3 reads CASSLAGAVQKTQYF. The CDR3 DNA reads as TGTGCCAGCAGTTTGGCGGGGGCTGTCCAAAAGACCCAGTACTTC. V usage is TRBV27 and J usage is TRBJ2-5, with D perhaps matching TRBD2 (7 bases). The CDR3 is 15 amino acids. In germline, CDR1 is MNHEY, CDR2 SMNVEV (reference sequence).

This clonotype was picked up a small number of times. The rearrangement joins TRBV20-1 to TRBJ2-5; unclear D gene. This CDR3 is 13 amino acids long. Germline CDR1 DFQATT, CDR2 SNEGSKA (reference sequence). The germline V and J ends were trimmed by 3 bases and 2 bases, with 10 bases remaining between them. The CDR3: CSASGVGQETQYF. CDR3 coding DNA: TGCAGTGCTAGCGGTGTGGGGCAAGAGACCCAGTACTTC.

This clonotype has just a few counts. J is TRBJ2-1 and V is TRBV19; D gene ambiguous. The germline V gene has CDR1 LNHDA and CDR2 SQIVND (reference sequence). This CDR3 comprises 13 residues. V lost 10 bases and J lost 8, with 18 bases in between. Here the CDR3 reads CATLSPAADEQFF. The CDR3 DNA reads TGTGCCACCCTTAGCCCGGCCGCTGATGAGCAGTTCTTC.